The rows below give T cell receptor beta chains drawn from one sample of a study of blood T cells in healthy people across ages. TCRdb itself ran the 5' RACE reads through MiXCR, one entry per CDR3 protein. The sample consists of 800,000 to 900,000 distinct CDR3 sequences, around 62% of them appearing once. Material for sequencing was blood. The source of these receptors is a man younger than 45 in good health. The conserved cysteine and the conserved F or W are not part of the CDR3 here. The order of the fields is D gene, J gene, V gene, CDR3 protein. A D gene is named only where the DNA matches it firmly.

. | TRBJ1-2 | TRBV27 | ASGPGVDGYT
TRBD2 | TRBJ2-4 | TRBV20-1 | SAREAVAGNIQY
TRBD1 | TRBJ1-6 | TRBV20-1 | SARRGQGNSPLH
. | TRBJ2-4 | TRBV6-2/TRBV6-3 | ASRQAAKNIQY
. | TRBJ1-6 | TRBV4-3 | ASSRVTGYNSPLH
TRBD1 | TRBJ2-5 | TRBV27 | ASSVWDRAQETQY
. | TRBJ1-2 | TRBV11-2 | ASSLRTIGYT
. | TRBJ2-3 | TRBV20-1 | SARDPWGGDTQY
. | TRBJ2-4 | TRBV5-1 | ASSLDRERATEQY
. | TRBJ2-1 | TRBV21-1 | ASSKSRGGPGNEQF
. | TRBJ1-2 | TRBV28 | ASSLSRRDGYT
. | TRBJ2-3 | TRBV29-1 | SVVENGGTDTQY
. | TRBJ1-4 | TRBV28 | ASSPGGKTNEKLF
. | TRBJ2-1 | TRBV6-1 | ASSARGAFSEQF
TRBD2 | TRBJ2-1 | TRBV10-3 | AISESSLAGSAYNEQF
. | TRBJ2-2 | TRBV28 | AIFGAGELF
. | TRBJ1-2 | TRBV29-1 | SVGDNHGYT
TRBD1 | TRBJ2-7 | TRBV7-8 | ASSLSGTGYEQY
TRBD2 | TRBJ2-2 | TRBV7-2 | ASSPSERGGMGELF
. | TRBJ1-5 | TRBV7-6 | ASSPTPIGGNQPQH
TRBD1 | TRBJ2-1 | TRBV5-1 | ASSLVTGTGNEQF
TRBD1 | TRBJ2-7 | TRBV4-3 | AISQGTGLYEQY
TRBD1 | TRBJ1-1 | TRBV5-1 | ASSLGLDRGRYTEAF
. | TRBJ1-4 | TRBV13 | ASSSPGETNEKLF
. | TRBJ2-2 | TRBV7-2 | ASSPTSNTGELF
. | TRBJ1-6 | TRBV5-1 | ASSSPPGTPNSPLH
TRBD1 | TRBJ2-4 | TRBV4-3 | ASSRSTGVTDIQY
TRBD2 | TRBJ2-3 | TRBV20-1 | SATYGRDTRY
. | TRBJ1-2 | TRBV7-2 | VSSLEGRDGYT
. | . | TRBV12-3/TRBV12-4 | ASSLGGGYNEQY
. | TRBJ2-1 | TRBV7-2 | ASSLGLNGLFNEQF
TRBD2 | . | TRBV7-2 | ASSLQLAGVYEQY
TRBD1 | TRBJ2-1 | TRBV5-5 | ASSWTGLSYNEQF
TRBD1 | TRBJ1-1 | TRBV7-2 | ASSLVGGQGEAF
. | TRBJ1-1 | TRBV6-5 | ASIPLGHPTNTEAF
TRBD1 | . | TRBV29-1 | SGETGGTEQY
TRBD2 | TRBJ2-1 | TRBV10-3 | AISDSREGAYNEQF
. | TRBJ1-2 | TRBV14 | ASSQERTVAGYT
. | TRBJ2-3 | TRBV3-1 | ASSQDSWGGTDTQY
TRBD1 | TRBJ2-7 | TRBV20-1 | SARPGQIYEQY
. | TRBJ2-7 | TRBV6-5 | ASSYGAGAAYEQY
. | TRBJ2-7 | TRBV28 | ASSYGTAGYEQY
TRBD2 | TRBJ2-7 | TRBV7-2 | ASSSTLSYGGGGYEQY
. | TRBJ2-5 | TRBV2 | ASSGRKTAQETQY
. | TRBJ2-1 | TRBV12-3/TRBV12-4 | ASSLGSEGNEQF
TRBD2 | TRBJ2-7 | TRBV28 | ASRLSGGYAYEQY
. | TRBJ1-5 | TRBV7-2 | ASSLFRVKQPQH
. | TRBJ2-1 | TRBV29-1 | SVGAREQF
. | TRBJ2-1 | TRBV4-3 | ASSPIRDTYNEQF
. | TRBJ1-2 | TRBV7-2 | ASSLASYGYT
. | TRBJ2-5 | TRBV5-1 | ARRTGKETQY
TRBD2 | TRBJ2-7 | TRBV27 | ASSLWGGLSSYEQY
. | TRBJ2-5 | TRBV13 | ASSLEGAQQY
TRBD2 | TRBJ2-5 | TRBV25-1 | ASSEVKGRGQETQY
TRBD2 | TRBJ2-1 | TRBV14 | ASSTPRGGSYNEQF